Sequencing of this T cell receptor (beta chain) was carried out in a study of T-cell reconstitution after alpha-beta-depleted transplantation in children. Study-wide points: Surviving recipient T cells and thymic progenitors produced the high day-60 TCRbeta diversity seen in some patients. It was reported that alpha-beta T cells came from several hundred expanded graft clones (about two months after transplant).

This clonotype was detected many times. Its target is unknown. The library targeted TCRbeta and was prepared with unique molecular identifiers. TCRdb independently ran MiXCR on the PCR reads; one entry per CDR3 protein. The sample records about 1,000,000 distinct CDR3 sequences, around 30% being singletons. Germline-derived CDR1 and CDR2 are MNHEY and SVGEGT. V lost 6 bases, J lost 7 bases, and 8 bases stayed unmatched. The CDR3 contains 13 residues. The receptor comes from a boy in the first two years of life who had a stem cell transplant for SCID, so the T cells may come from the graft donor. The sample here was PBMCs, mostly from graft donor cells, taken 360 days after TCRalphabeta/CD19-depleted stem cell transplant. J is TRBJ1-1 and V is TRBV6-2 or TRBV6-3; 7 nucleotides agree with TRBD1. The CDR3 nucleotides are TGTGCCAGCAGATCGACAGGGAACTATGAAGCTTTCTTT. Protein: CASRSTGNYEAFF.